One T cell receptor beta chain is described in this entry. The data were produced by immunoSEQ multiplex PCR, yet TCRdb's version contains in-frame clones alone and is incomplete. The profile covers 250,000 to 350,000 clones, with about 80% appearing a single time and more than 15% taken by the ten largest. One Seattle source followed patients from active infection through their disease course. The data belong to a study of blood T cell repertoires in COVID-19. Study details: In each case, the material was cDNA or gDNA derived from T cells, B-cell-depleted T cells, or PBMCs.

V lost 10 bases, J lost 3 bases, and 11 bases stayed unmatched. From germline, CDR1 is LNHDA and CDR2 SQIVND (reference sequence). This CDR3 is built from 14 residues. This sequence was found in an older person with COVID-19, enrolled during active disease. Material: peripheral blood. The J gene is TRBJ2-7, the V gene TRBV19, with TRBD1 identical over 8 bases. In DNA form, the CDR3 reads TGTGCCACCTCAGGGGGCCCGTGGGACTACGAGCAGTACTTC. This gives the protein CATSGGPWDYEQYF.